Each of the 26 T cell receptor beta chains below was sequenced from the same sample in a study of neurological immune-mediated disorders. TCRdb analysed the 5' RACE reads with MiXCR anew, one entry per CDR3 protein. Of tens of thousands of distinct CDR3 sequences listed, 4.5% to 7% are singletons. Sequenced sample: CD4+ T cells from blood. The origin of the receptors is a woman aged 18-29 years with multiple sclerosis.

As regards this clonotype: A clone one base away is much larger, so this may be a read error. The conserved closing phenylalanine or tryptophan is absent in this CDR3, likely reflecting a read error. The rearrangement uses TRBV20-1 and TRBJ2-4; 8 bases map to TRBD1. CDR1 and CDR2 from the germline V gene are DFQATT and SNEGSKA (reference sequence). Germline trimming cut 1 base from V and 11 bases from J; bases unmatched to any gene: 7. The CDR3 runs 13 residues. CDR3: CSARGGDRPLQYC. The CDR3 nucleotides read TGCAGTGCTAGAGGTGGGGACAGGCCACTTCAGTACTGC.

In its sample, this clonotype was seen many times. The chain links TRBV3-1 to TRBJ1-2, with D maybe TRBD1 (5 bases). CDR3 length: 14 residues. V was clipped by 3 bases and J by 5 bases, with 13 bases between them. Per the germline V gene, CDR1 is LGHDT and CDR2 is YNNKEL (reference sequence). CDR3 bases: TGTGCCAGCAGCCAGTTCGGGGGTCCATATGGCTACACCTTC. Residues: CASSQFGGPYGYTF.

This clonotype was seen ten or more times. The chain recombines TRBV20-1 with TRBJ1-4; the D gene is possibly TRBD1 (5 bases). The CDR3 consists of 13 residues. Germline-derived CDR1 and CDR2 are DFQATT and SNEGSKA (reference sequence). Trimming cost V 4 bases and J 6 bases, with 12 bases left between them. For the CDR3, the DNA is TGCAGTGCTACTGGGGGGGACCATGAAAAACTGTTTTTT. It codes for CSATGGDHEKLFF.

This clonotype has a handful of counts. This chain connects TRBV5-1 to TRBJ2-2, with TRBD2 as a possible D gene (5 bases). Germline assignment: CDR1 SGHRS and CDR2 YFSETQ. V lost 3 bases, J lost 5 bases, and 11 bases lay in between. The CDR3 contains 14 residues. CDR3 sequence reads: CASSSRQRTGELFF. The CDR3 nucleotides read TGCGCCAGCAGCTCCCGCCAGCGGACCGGGGAGCTGTTTTTT.

This clonotype was observed many times. The gene calls are TRBV20-1 and TRBJ1-5; D remains unclear. The CDR3 has 14 amino acids. The V gene's germline CDR1 is DFQATT and CDR2 SNEGSKA (reference sequence). Deletions cut 5 bases from V and 3 bases from J, with 14 bases between. CDR3 nucleotide sequence: TGCAGTGCTCCTGGACCGAACTCCAATCAGCCCCAGCATTTT. Protein: CSAPGPNSNQPQHF.

This clonotype has at least ten counts. This chain connects TRBV5-1 to TRBJ1-1; D is perhaps TRBD1 (6 bases). CDR1 is SGHRS, CDR2 YFSETQ, per germline. The CDR3 spans 15 residues. V lost 0 bases to trimming and J lost 6 bases, with 15 bases between them. The CDR3 DNA is TGCGCCAGCAGCTTGGTTCGAGGGGGAGTGGCTGAAGCTTTCTTT. It yields the protein CASSLVRGGVAEAFF.

This clonotype has a handful of counts. The rearrangement joins TRBV27 to TRBJ1-5; D is uncertain. CDR3 length equals 12 residues. V was cut by 6 bases and J by 2 bases, with 5 bases left in between. Germline V gives CDR1 MNHEY, CDR2 SMNVEV (reference sequence). In DNA form, the CDR3 reads TGTGCCAGCAGGGTTGGCAATCAGCCCCAGCATTTT. As protein: CASRVGNQPQHF.

This clonotype was counted many times. The chain recombines TRBV7-2 with TRBJ1-1; D remains unclear. V was clipped by 5 bases and J by 3 bases, with 16 bases between them. In germline, CDR1 is SGHTA, CDR2 FQGNSA. The CDR3 extends over 15 amino acids. The DNA for the CDR3 is TGTGCCAGCAGCCTGTTGCGGGCTAGGGACACTGAAGCTTTCTTT. It specifies CASSLLRARDTEAFF. The full variable domain, rest sourced from reference TRBV7-2 and TRBJ1-1, is GAGVSQSPSNKVTEKGKDVELRCDPISGHTALYWYRQSLGQGLEFLIYFQGNSAPDKSGLPSDRFSAERTGGSVSTLTIQRTQQEDSAVYLCASSLLRARDTEAFFGQGTRLTVV.

Many counts were recorded for this clonotype. The chain recombines TRBV29-1 with TRBJ2-7; 8 bases are a match to TRBD2. V dropped 3 bases and J dropped 2; count of bases not matched to a gene: 6. CDR3 length equals 14 residues. Germline loops: CDR1 SQVTM, CDR2 ANQGSEA. Here the CDR3 reads CSVDVSGAAYEQYF. CDR3 bases: TGCAGCGTTGATGTTAGCGGGGCCGCCTACGAGCAGTACTTC.

This clonotype has a count of ten or more. The V and J genes are TRBV7-2 and TRBJ2-4, with TRBD2 matching 8 bases. The V segment lost 5 bases and the J segment 10 bases; nucleotides outside the gene matches: 19. This CDR3 spans 17 amino acids. CDR1 is SGHTA and CDR2 is FQGNSA in the germline V gene. DNA for the CDR3: TGTGCCAGCAGCCAAGTCGGTCGGGCGGGAGGTGCGAGAATTCAGTACTTC. The encoded protein is CASSQVGRAGGARIQYF.

This clonotype appeared a few times. The chain recombines TRBV12-3 or TRBV12-4 with TRBJ1-1; D remains unclear. The CDR3 consists of 14 residues. Trimming cost V 7 bases and J 0 bases, with 12 bases left between them. The CDR3 here is CASMEADLNTEAFF. DNA for the CDR3: TGTGCCAGCATGGAGGCAGACCTGAACACTGAAGCTTTCTTT.

This clonotype has ten or more counts. This chain joins TRBV25-1 and TRBJ1-5; D possibly corresponds to TRBD1 (6 bases). V was pared by 3 bases and J by 5 bases, with 8 bases between. In germline, CDR1 is MGHDK, CDR2 SYGVNS. The CDR3 sequence is 13 residues long. DNA for the CDR3: TGTGCCAGCAGTGATGGGGGCTATCAGCCCCAGCATTTT. Encoded protein: CASSDGGYQPQHF.

This clonotype was seen repeatedly, ten times or more. The chain has TRBV12-3 or TRBV12-4 and TRBJ1-1; D may be TRBD1 (6 bases). With 6 bases removed from V and 3 bases from J, the gap between germline ends came to 11 bases. This CDR3 contains 13 residues. The CDR3 DNA reads TGTGCCAGCAGGGAACAGGGATACACTGAAGCTTTCTTT. It translates to CASREQGYTEAFF.

This clonotype was counted ten times or more. The chain is built from TRBV20-1 and TRBJ1-4; unclear D gene. V was trimmed by 3 bases and J by 0 bases, leaving 5 bases between them. This CDR3 has 13 amino acids. Germline V gives CDR1 DFQATT, CDR2 SNEGSKA (reference sequence). The CDR3 loop reads CSARIATNEKLFF. The CDR3 nucleotides are TGCAGTGCTAGGATCGCAACTAATGAAAAACTGTTTTTT.

This clonotype has a count of ten or more. The gene calls are TRBV9 and TRBJ2-3; TRBD1 aligns across 12 bases. Germline lookup yields CDR1 SGDLS and CDR2 YYNGEE. The CDR3 length is 16 residues. Trimming removed 0 bases from V and 14 bases from J; junction bases left unmatched: 13. The CDR3 reads CASSVGPGQGAPPRYF. CDR3 coding DNA: TGTGCCAGCAGCGTAGGGCCGGGACAGGGGGCGCCCCCGCGGTATTTT.

In its sample, this clonotype was seen many times. This rearrangement joins TRBV10-2 to TRBJ2-5; D might be TRBD1 (6 bases). This CDR3 region has 15 residues. Trimming shortened V by 7 bases and J by 4 bases, and 19 bases separated the two germline ends. From germline, CDR1 is WSHSY and CDR2 SAAADI. CDR3 sequence (DNA): TGCGCCAGCATGGCTTGGGAGTCGACAGGAGAGACCCAGTACTTC. Protein product: CASMAWESTGETQYF.

In its sample, this clonotype was seen many times. The V call is TRBV6-5, the J call TRBJ1-1; TRBD1 might be the D (5 bases). Germline CDR1 is MNHEY and CDR2 is SVGAGI. The V and J ends lost 7 bases and 10 bases respectively, with 19 bases between them. The CDR3 sequence is 13 residues long. The CDR3 spells CASTNSGGRGAFF. The CDR3 DNA sequence: TGTGCCAGCACAAACTCGGGGGGGAGAGGAGCTTTCTTT.

V is TRBV27 and J is TRBJ2-1; 8 bases align to TRBD2. The trim removed 6 bases at V and 2 bases at J, leaving 12 bases unmatched. Looked up from germline, CDR1 is MNHEY and CDR2 is SMNVEV (reference sequence). This CDR3 has 17 residues. In DNA form, the CDR3 reads TGTGCCAGCAGAAAAAGGGCAGCGGGGGTCCCCTACAATGAGCAGTTCTTC. Translating it yields CASRKRAAGVPYNEQFF.

The J gene is TRBJ2-7, the V gene TRBV21-1; the tabulated D call, TRBD2, remains unverified against the DNA. TRBV21-1 is flagged as a pseudogene. The CDR3 spans 12 residues. This chain's CDR3 is CASSSPYMKQYF. The DNA for the CDR3 is TGTGCCAGCAGCAGCCCTTATATGAAGCAGTACTTC.

This clonotype was counted at least ten times. This chain joins TRBV5-6 and TRBJ1-5; the D gene is possibly TRBD1 (5 bases). The length of the CDR3 is 12 residues. The V and J ends lost 0 bases and 15 bases respectively, with 13 bases between them. Germline CDR1 and CDR2: SGHDT and YYEEEE. The CDR3 nucleotides are TGTGCCAGCAGCTTGGCTGGGGGGTCCAGGCATTTT. Protein product: CASSLAGGSRHF.

This clonotype was observed many times. The gene calls are TRBV9 and TRBJ2-2; D may be TRBD1 or TRBD2 (5 bases each). CDR1 and CDR2 (germline): SGDLS, YYNGEE. V was clipped by 4 bases and J by 2 bases, with 12 bases between them. The CDR3 is 15 residues long. CDR3 sequence reads: CASSLGRLNTGELFF. The CDR3 DNA follows: TGTGCCAGCAGCCTGGGACGGTTAAACACCGGGGAGCTGTTTTTT.

The rearrangement links TRBV12-3 or TRBV12-4 to TRBJ1-1; possible D gene TRBD1, 5 bases. The ends were cut back, 6 bases at V and 3 bases at J, with 23 bases in the middle. The CDR3 covers 17 residues. The DNA for the CDR3 is TGTGCCAGCAGGCCCCGATCTGCGCTAAGGGGAGACACTGAAGCTTTCTTT. Translating gives CASRPRSALRGDTEAFF.

This clonotype was seen repeatedly, ten times or more. J is TRBJ2-1 and V is TRBV12-3 or TRBV12-4; 10 bases align to TRBD2. Trimming removed 4 bases from V and 7 bases from J; junction bases left unmatched: 13. The CDR3 is 17 residues long. CDR3 in amino acids: CASSSPNLAGVGNEQFF. In DNA form, the CDR3 reads TGTGCCAGCAGTTCACCTAATCTAGCGGGAGTGGGGAATGAGCAGTTCTTC.

This clonotype came up many times. The genes are TRBV6-5 and TRBJ1-2; D is possibly TRBD1 (5 bases). This CDR3 comprises 14 residues. CDR1 and CDR2 from the germline V gene are MNHEY and SVGAGI. Deletions cut 0 bases from V and 2 bases from J, with 7 bases between. The CDR3 is CASSYSGGNYGYTF. The DNA of the CDR3 is TGTGCCAGCAGTTACTCGGGGGGAAACTATGGCTACACCTTC.

The rearrangement joins TRBV9 to TRBJ1-2; no reliable D call. The V and J ends lost 0 bases and 2 bases respectively, with 8 bases between them. Germline loops: CDR1 SGDLS, CDR2 YYNGEE. The CDR3 runs to 14 residues. This CDR3 reads CASSVGPENYGYTF. The DNA of the CDR3 is TGTGCCAGCAGCGTAGGCCCAGAGAACTATGGCTACACCTTC.

This clonotype has a count of ten or more. The V gene is TRBV12-3 or TRBV12-4, the J gene TRBJ1-1; D remains ambiguous. The CDR3 extends over 13 amino acids. Between the trimmed V and J ends, which lost 6 bases and 4 bases, there was a span of 12 bases. CDR3 amino acids: CASSRLGFTEAFF. The CDR3 DNA reads TGTGCCAGCAGCCGCTTGGGATTCACTGAAGCTTTCTTT.